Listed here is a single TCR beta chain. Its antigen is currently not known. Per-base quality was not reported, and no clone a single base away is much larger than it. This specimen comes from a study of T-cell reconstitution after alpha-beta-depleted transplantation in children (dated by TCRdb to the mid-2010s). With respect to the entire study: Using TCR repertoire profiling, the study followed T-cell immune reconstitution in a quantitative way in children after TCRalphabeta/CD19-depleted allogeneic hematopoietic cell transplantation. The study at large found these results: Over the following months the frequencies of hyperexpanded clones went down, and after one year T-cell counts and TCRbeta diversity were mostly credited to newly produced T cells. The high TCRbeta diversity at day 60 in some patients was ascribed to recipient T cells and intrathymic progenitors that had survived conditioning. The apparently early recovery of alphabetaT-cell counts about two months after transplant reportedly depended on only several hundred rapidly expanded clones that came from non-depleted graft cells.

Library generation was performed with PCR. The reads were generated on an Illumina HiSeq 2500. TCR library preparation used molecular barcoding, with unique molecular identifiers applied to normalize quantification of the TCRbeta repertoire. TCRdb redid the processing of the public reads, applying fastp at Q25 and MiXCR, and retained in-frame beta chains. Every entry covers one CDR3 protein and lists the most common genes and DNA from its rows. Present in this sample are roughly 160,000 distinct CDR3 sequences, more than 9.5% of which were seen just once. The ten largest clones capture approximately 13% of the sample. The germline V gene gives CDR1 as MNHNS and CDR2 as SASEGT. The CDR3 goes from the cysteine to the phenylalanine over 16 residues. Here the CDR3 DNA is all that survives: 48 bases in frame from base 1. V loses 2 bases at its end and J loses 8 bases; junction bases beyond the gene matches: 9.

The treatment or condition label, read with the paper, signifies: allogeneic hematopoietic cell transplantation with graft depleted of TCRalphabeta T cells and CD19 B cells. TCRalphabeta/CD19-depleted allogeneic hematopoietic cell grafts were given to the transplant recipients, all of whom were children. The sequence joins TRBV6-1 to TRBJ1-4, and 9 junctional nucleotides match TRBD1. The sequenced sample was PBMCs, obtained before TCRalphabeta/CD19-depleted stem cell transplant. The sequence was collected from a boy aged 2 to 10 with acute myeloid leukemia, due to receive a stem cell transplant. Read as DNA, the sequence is TGTGCCAGCAGTGAAACGTTATGGGACAGGGTCGAAAAACTGTTTTTT. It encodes CASSETLWDRVEKLFF.